The 22 T cell receptor beta chains below all came from one sample that was sequenced in a study of cytomegalovirus exposure and HLA in healthy donors. It was with 60 Vbeta and 13 Jbeta primers that the PCR ran. Assay used: immunoSEQ multiplex PCR; TCRdb lists only in-frame clones, some missing. The sample yields hundreds of thousands of clones, 75% to 80% seen once. What was sequenced was PBMCs. These receptors were collected from a male donor in good health and CMV-seronegative.

V and J are TRBV10-2 and TRBJ1-1; a possible D gene is TRBD1 (5 bases). V was pared by 6 bases and J by 2 bases, with 13 bases between. Germline-derived CDR1 and CDR2 are WSHSY and SAAADI. This CDR3 region has 14 residues. For the CDR3, the DNA is TGCGCCAGCAGACCCTCTAGGGGTAACACTGAAGCTTTCTTT. Protein sequence: CASRPSRGNTEAFF.

This clone was counted a few times. The chain carries TRBV30 and TRBJ1-2; possible D gene TRBD1, 6 bases. From germline, CDR1 is GTSNPN and CDR2 SVGIG (reference sequence). V lost 3 bases and J 4 bases, leaving 12 bases between the germline ends. The CDR3 consists of 13 residues. CDR3 sequence reads: CAWSKQGRYGYTF. CDR3 bases: TGTGCCTGGAGCAAACAGGGCCGCTATGGCTACACCTTC.

The chain carries TRBV11-2 and TRBJ2-7; D may be TRBD2 (5 bases). CDR1 is SGHAT and CDR2 is FQNNGV in the germline V gene. V was cut by 3 bases and J by 3 bases, with 9 bases left in between. This CDR3 comprises 13 residues. Written as DNA, the CDR3 is TGTGCCAGCAGCTTTTCGGGGAACTACGAGCAGTACTTC. It codes for CASSFSGNYEQYF.

The chain is built from TRBV2 and TRBJ2-7, with 9 bases that match TRBD1. CDR1 is SNHLY and CDR2 is FYNNEI in the germline V gene. After removal of 6 bases from V and 0 bases from J, the junction contained 6 bases not matched to a gene. The CDR3 has 15 residues. The CDR3 bases are TGTGCCAGCAGCCCAAAGACAGGGGGCTCCTACGAGCAGTACTTC. Translating it yields CASSPKTGGSYEQYF.

This clone was observed once. The chain carries TRBV7-2 and TRBJ2-3; D possibly corresponds to TRBD1 (6 bases). Germline V gene data show CDR1 as SGHTA and CDR2 as FQGNSA. This CDR3 comprises 12 residues. The V end lost 5 bases, the J end lost 6 bases, and 9 bases lay between the germline ends. CDR3 region: CASSTGLDTQYF. DNA of the CDR3: TGTGCCAGCAGCACAGGGTTGGATACGCAGTATTTT.

The V and J genes are TRBV30 and TRBJ1-2, with TRBD1 matching over 8 bases. CDR3 length equals 13 residues. Germline loops: CDR1 GTSNPN, CDR2 SVGIG (reference sequence). Losses at the gene ends were 0 bases for V and 5 bases for J; bases not matched to a gene: 2. The CDR3, as DNA: TGTGCCTGGAGTGTCGACAGGGGTTATGGCTACACCTTC. Its translation is CAWSVDRGYGYTF.

CDR3 residues: CASSEPGSSNQPQHF. DNA of the CDR3: TGTGCCAGCAGTGAGCCGGGGTCGAGCAATCAGCCCCAGCATTTT. The V call is TRBV2, the J call TRBJ1-5, with D uncertain. Germline CDR1 SNHLY, CDR2 FYNNEI. The CDR3 loop spans 15 amino acids. The V and J ends lost 3 bases and 1 base respectively, with 10 bases between them. The full variable domain, in which reference TRBV2 and TRBJ1-5 provide the parts outside the CDR3, is EPEVTQTPSHQVTQMGQEVILRCVPISNHLYFYWYRQILGQKVEFLVSFYNNEISEKSEIFDDQFSVERPDGSNFTLKIRSTKLEDSAMYFCASSEPGSSNQPQHFGDGTRLSIL.

To note about this clone: This same CDR3 is encoded by further DNA sequences in the sample. CDR3 residues: CASLRGNSPLHF. The CDR3 DNA is TGTGCCAGCTTACGGGGTAATTCACCCCTCCACTTT. The chain carries TRBV6-1 and TRBJ1-6, with D hard to call. The V and J ends lost 8 bases and 6 bases respectively, with 8 bases between them. The CDR3 is made up of 12 amino acids. Per germline, CDR1 MNHNS and CDR2 SASEGT.

The chain is built from TRBV29-1 and TRBJ1-1, with 7 nucleotides matching TRBD1. The CDR3 extends over 14 amino acids. The V and J ends lost 6 bases and 4 bases, in that order; junction bases with no gene match: 11. CDR1 is SQVTM and CDR2 is ANQGSEA in the germline V gene. The CDR3 reads CSVGRQGEFTEAFF. Written as DNA, the CDR3 is TGCAGCGTCGGCCGACAGGGAGAGTTCACTGAAGCTTTCTTT.

This chain links TRBV7-6 with TRBJ1-5; 7 bases fit TRBD1. After removal of 2 bases from V and 0 bases from J, the junction contained 10 bases not matched to a gene. The germline V gene encodes CDR1 SGHVS and CDR2 FNYEAQ. CDR3 length: 18 amino acids. The CDR3 sequence is CASSLKGPGGYSNQPQHF. CDR3 DNA sequence: TGTGCCAGCAGCTTAAAAGGGCCAGGGGGGTATAGCAATCAGCCCCAGCATTTT.

This clone was recorded once. The V and J genes are TRBV5-1 and TRBJ2-1, with 7 bases lining up with TRBD2. The CDR3 length is 14 residues. CDR1 and CDR2 from the germline V gene are SGHRS and YFSETQ. Trimming cost V 4 bases and J 7 bases; bases outside gene matches: 8. The CDR3 loop is CASSLGEGGNEQFF. CDR3 sequence (DNA): TGCGCCAGCAGCCTGGGGGAGGGCGGAAATGAGCAGTTCTTC.

This chain uses TRBV10-3 with TRBJ1-3; TRBD1 matches 8 bases. This CDR3 comprises 15 residues. Germline CDR1 is ENHRY and CDR2 is SYGVKD. The ends lost 6 bases at V and 2 bases at J; junction bases unmatched: 6. CDR3 protein: CAISDRGVAGNTIYF. The CDR3 DNA reads TGTGCCATCAGCGACAGGGGTGTAGCTGGAAACACCATATATTTT.

The chain is built from TRBV7-3 and TRBJ2-5; maybe TRBD2 (6 bases). With 4 bases removed from V and 4 bases from J, the gap between germline ends came to 13 bases. CDR1 is SGHTA, CDR2 FQGTGA, per germline. The CDR3 is made up of 14 amino acids. The CDR3 DNA is TGTGCCAGCAGCTCGCGGGACCGGGGAGAGACCCAGTACTTC. It specifies CASSSRDRGETQYF.

CDR3 in amino acids: CASSGTNEQYF. In DNA, the CDR3 is TGTGCCAGTTCCGGGACAAACGAGCAGTACTTC. The chain links TRBV6-5 to TRBJ2-7, with D possibly being TRBD1 (6 bases). CDR1 and CDR2 from the germline V gene are MNHEY and SVGAGI. V dropped 9 bases and J dropped 5 bases, with 11 bases sitting between them. This CDR3 comprises 11 residues.

The chain uses TRBV5-1 and TRBJ1-2, with unresolved D. Germline loops: CDR1 SGHRS, CDR2 YFSETQ. This CDR3 contains 15 residues. The germline V and J ends were trimmed by 0 bases and 8 bases, with 17 bases remaining between them. CDR3 sequence: CASSLEAPPRGGYTF. The DNA for the CDR3 is TGCGCCAGCAGCTTGGAGGCCCCCCCGAGAGGGGGCTACACCTTC.

The chain carries TRBV6-5 and TRBJ2-1; 10 bases match TRBD2. There are 15 residues in the CDR3. Germline V CDR1 and CDR2: MNHEY, SVGAGI. The V segment lost 7 bases and the J segment 5 bases; nucleotides outside the gene matches: 8. CDR3 in amino acids: CASTPLAGANNEQFF. DNA for the CDR3: TGTGCCAGCACCCCTCTAGCGGGAGCAAACAATGAGCAGTTCTTC.

V is TRBV5-1 and J is TRBJ2-2, with TRBD2 as a possible D gene (5 bases). The CDR3 length is 14 residues. Trimming pared 4 bases from V and 1 base from J, leaving 8 bases between. Germline-derived CDR1 and CDR2 are SGHRS and YFSETQ. CDR3: CASSRTRNTGELFF. The CDR3 nucleotides read TGCGCCAGCAGCCGTACTAGGAACACCGGGGAGCTGTTTTTT.

This chain joins TRBV7-8 and TRBJ1-1; D remains ambiguous. Germline lookup yields CDR1 SGHVS and CDR2 FQNEAQ. Between the trimmed V and J ends, which lost 4 bases and 0 bases, there was a span of 12 bases. The CDR3 runs to 15 residues. In nucleotides, the CDR3 is TGTGCCAGCAGCTCCCGTCGGTATATGAACACTGAAGCTTTCTTT. The encoded protein is CASSSRRYMNTEAFF.

The chain couples TRBV19 to TRBJ2-1; 9 positions agree with TRBD2. CDR1 is LNHDA, CDR2 SQIVND, per germline (reference sequence). The CDR3 length is 14 residues. The V and J ends lost 8 bases and 9 bases, in that order; junction bases with no gene match: 11. CDR3 sequence (DNA): TGTGCCAGTGAACAGGGCGGGAGGGGTATTGAGCAGTTCTTC. Its protein product is CASEQGGRGIEQFF.

Only a few counts were recorded for this clone. The chain couples TRBV5-1 to TRBJ2-1; D remains ambiguous. The germline V and J ends were trimmed by 2 bases and 8 bases, with 17 bases remaining between them. The germline V gene has CDR1 SGHRS and CDR2 YFSETQ. There are 15 residues in the CDR3. CDR3 sequence reads: CASSLAPMSSDEQFF. The CDR3 DNA reads TGCGCCAGCAGCTTAGCCCCTATGAGCTCGGATGAGCAGTTCTTC.

The rearrangement uses TRBV4-3 and TRBJ1-1, with a tentative D call TRBD1 (5 bases). This CDR3 is 14 amino acids long. The V end was cut by 6 bases, the J end by 3 bases, with 14 bases between. From germline, CDR1 is LGHNA and CDR2 YSLEER. CDR3 bases: TGCGCCAGCAGTCAGGGTTTTAGGGACACTGAAGCTTTCTTT. Residues: CASSQGFRDTEAFF.

This clone has just one count. The chain couples TRBV6-5 to TRBJ2-1, with D possibly TRBD1 on 6 matching bases. V lost 5 bases to trimming and J lost 12 bases, with 17 bases between them. CDR1 and CDR2 (germline): MNHEY, SVGAGI. The CDR3 is 13 residues long. The CDR3 reads CASSAVGASGQFF. As DNA, the CDR3 is TGTGCCAGCAGTGCCGTGGGGGCGTCCGGGCAGTTCTTC.